This passage covers 18 T cell receptor beta chains from one sample sequenced in a study of OX40 agonist ivuxolimab in advanced cancers. Sequencing was performed with immunoSEQ multiplex PCR; in TCRdb, only in-frame clones are kept and a portion is missing. The repertoire holds under 85,000 clones, with 88% as singletons. The specimen comprised CD4+ or CD8+ T cells sorted from blood, sampled in a trial of the OX40 agonist ivuxolimab. These receptors all stem from an adult with an advanced solid tumor such as melanoma, head and neck, liver or kidney cancer.

This sequence joins TRBV10-3 and TRBJ2-2; 9 bases are shared with TRBD1. The CDR3 has 14 residues. V shed 6 bases and J 5 bases; nucleotides not matched to a gene: 4. Germline CDR1 is ENHRY and CDR2 is SYGVKD. The CDR3 loop reads CAIRGQGSTGELFF. The CDR3 nucleotides are TGTGCCATCAGGGGACAGGGAAGTACCGGGGAGCTGTTTTTT.

The gene calls are TRBV7-2 and TRBJ2-3; no reliable D call. Per the germline V gene, CDR1 is SGHTA and CDR2 is FQGNSA. This CDR3 spans 14 amino acids. The V and J ends lost 0 bases and 5 bases respectively, with 9 bases between them. CDR3 amino acids: CASSLAPEKDTQYF. CDR3 sequence (DNA): TGTGCCAGCAGCTTAGCCCCCGAAAAAGATACGCAGTATTTT.

V usage is TRBV5-6 and J usage is TRBJ1-1; the D is unclear. CDR1 SGHDT and CDR2 YYEEEE come from the germline V gene. Trimming stripped 4 bases from V and 10 bases from J, with 20 bases between. CDR3 size: 14 residues. CDR3 region: CASSDSGNPSPAFF. DNA for the CDR3: TGTGCCAGCAGCGACTCGGGGAATCCTTCCCCAGCTTTCTTT. Variable domain in full (rest from reference TRBV5-6 and TRBJ1-1): DAGVTQSPTHLIKTRGQQVTLRCSPKSGHDTVSWYQQALGQGPQFIFQYYEEEERQRGNFPDRFSGHQFPNYSSELNVNALLLGDSALYLCASSDSGNPSPAFFGQGTRLTVV.

V usage is TRBV29-1 and J usage is TRBJ1-1; D is unclear. Trimming took off 4 bases at V and 0 bases at J, with 9 bases between the two ends. From germline, CDR1 is SQVTM and CDR2 ANQGSEA. The CDR3 has 13 residues. This CDR3 is CSVANSLNTEAFF. DNA for the CDR3: TGCAGCGTTGCGAACAGCTTGAACACTGAAGCTTTCTTT.

J is TRBJ2-1 and V is TRBV29-1; TRBD1 agrees at 7 bases. Germline loops: CDR1 SQVTM, CDR2 ANQGSEA. This CDR3 spans 12 amino acids. The V and J ends lost 7 bases and 10 bases, in that order; junction bases with no gene match: 10. CDR3 loop: CSAQGTISEQFF. CDR3 coding DNA: TGCAGCGCACAGGGGACAATAAGCGAGCAGTTCTTC.

The chain has TRBV5-1 and TRBJ1-1; 10 bases line up with TRBD1. Germline V gives CDR1 SGHRS, CDR2 YFSETQ. V lost 4 bases, J lost 6 bases, and 6 bases stayed unmatched. The CDR3 extends over 14 amino acids. In nucleotides, the CDR3 is TGCGCCAGCAGCACGGGACAGGGGCGGGCTGAAGCTTTCTTT. Amino acid sequence: CASSTGQGRAEAFF.

This sequence joins TRBV5-1 and TRBJ1-1, with D maybe TRBD1 (5 bases). Per germline, CDR1 SGHRS and CDR2 YFSETQ. Trimming removed 2 bases from V and 4 bases from J, with 12 bases in between. The CDR3 consists of 14 residues. CDR3 coding DNA: TGCGCCAGCAGCTTTGTGGGGGAGGGCACTGAAGCTTTCTTT. This translates into CASSFVGEGTEAFF.

The chain recombines TRBV2 with TRBJ1-2, with a tentative D call TRBD1 (6 bases). Germline values: CDR1 SNHLY, CDR2 FYNNEI. This CDR3 comprises 15 residues. V was trimmed by 0 bases and J by 6 bases, leaving 14 bases between them. The CDR3 here is CASSEAGGPYDGYTF. As DNA, the CDR3 is TGTGCCAGCAGTGAAGCTGGGGGGCCATATGATGGCTACACCTTC.

V is TRBV4-1 and J is TRBJ1-5; TRBD1 might be the D (5 bases). Germline V lookup: CDR1 MGHRA, CDR2 YSYEKL. The CDR3 spans 15 residues. V lost 1 base and J lost 6, with 13 bases in between. CDR3 residues: CASSQVSGYFQPQHF. The CDR3 DNA is TGCGCCAGCAGCCAAGTATCAGGGTACTTTCAGCCCCAGCATTTT.

The genes are TRBV5-4 and TRBJ2-5; 7 positions agree with TRBD1. Trimming at V came to 4 bases and at J to 5 bases, leaving 5 bases not matched to a gene. Germline V gene lookup returns CDR1 SGHNT and CDR2 YYREEE (reference sequence). The CDR3 is 13 amino acids. CDR3 bases: TGTGCCAGCAGCCCTGACAGGGAGGAGACCCAGTACTTC. Its protein product is CASSPDREETQYF.

The chain joins TRBV28 to TRBJ2-7; D tentatively fits TRBD1 or TRBD2 (6 bases each). V lost 4 bases and J 9 bases, leaving 34 bases between the germline ends. Germline V CDR1 and CDR2: MDHEN, SYDVKM. CDR3 length: 19 residues. CDR3 in DNA: TGTGCCAGCAGTTCGCTCGTCGAAAGGGGGGTTTGGAATCTAAGCTGGCAGTACTTC. Translation: CASSSLVERGVWNLSWQYF.

CDR3 residues: CASSPTVSYNEQFF. CDR3 sequence (DNA): TGTGCCAGCAGCCCGACAGTCTCCTACAATGAGCAGTTCTTC. The chain links TRBV7-3 to TRBJ2-1, with D possibly TRBD1 on 5 matching bases. V lost 5 bases and J 0 bases, leaving 8 bases between the germline ends. This CDR3 region has 14 residues. Germline V CDR1 and CDR2: SGHTA, FQGTGA.

This clone was counted a single time. CDR3 residues: CASSLQTGGTGELFF. The CDR3 coding sequence is TGCGCCAGCAGCTTACAGACAGGGGGGACCGGGGAGCTGTTTTTT. The rearrangement links TRBV5-1 to TRBJ2-2, with TRBD1 matching over 9 bases. V was pared by 2 bases and J by 5 bases, with 4 bases of the junction left unmatched. The CDR3 length is 15 residues. Germline CDR1 SGHRS, CDR2 YFSETQ. The full variable domain, rest sourced from reference TRBV5-1 and TRBJ2-2, is KAGVTQTPRYLIKTRGQQVTLSCSPISGHRSVSWYQQTPGQGLQFLFEYFSETQRNKGNFPGRFSGRQFSNSRSEMNVSTLELGDSALYLCASSLQTGGTGELFFGEGSRLTVL.

The chain combines TRBV5-1 with TRBJ2-7, with 10 positions matching TRBD1. CDR3 length equals 16 residues. V trimming: 5 bases; J trimming: 3 bases; junction bases outside the gene matches: 11. Germline CDR1 is SGHRS and CDR2 is YFSETQ. The DNA of the CDR3 is TGCGCCAGCAGTCCGCCAGGACAGGGGGGAGTCTACGAGCAGTACTTC. The encoded protein is CASSPPGQGGVYEQYF.

The J gene is TRBJ1-5, the V gene TRBV18; D is unclear. The germline V and J ends were trimmed by 3 bases and 1 base, with 10 bases remaining between them. Germline V CDR1 and CDR2: KGHSH, LQKENI. The CDR3 is made up of 15 amino acids. CDR3: CASSPFVGSNQPQHF. CDR3 sequence (DNA): TGTGCCAGCTCACCGTTCGTAGGGAGCAATCAGCCCCAGCATTTT.

This chain joins TRBV7-3 and TRBJ2-3; the match to TRBD2 covers 8 bases. This CDR3 region has 14 residues. Germline trimming cut 5 bases from V and 3 bases from J; bases unmatched to any gene: 4. CDR1 and CDR2 from the germline V gene are SGHTA and FQGTGA. The CDR3 here is CASSPTGGTDTQYF. CDR3 coding DNA: TGTGCCAGCAGCCCCACGGGAGGGACAGATACGCAGTATTTT.

The chain recombines TRBV6-5 with TRBJ2-3, with TRBD2 identical over 7 bases. In germline, CDR1 is MNHEY, CDR2 SVGAGI. This CDR3 has 14 amino acids. Trimming at V came to 6 bases and at J to 4 bases, leaving 7 bases not matched to a gene. The CDR3 is CASSDGLVSDTQYF. The CDR3 DNA reads as TGTGCCAGCAGCGACGGACTAGTTTCAGATACGCAGTATTTT.

V and J are TRBV9 and TRBJ2-3; D not certain. V was pared by 6 bases and J by 0 bases, with 11 bases between. CDR3 length equals 14 residues. Germline V CDR1 and CDR2: SGDLS, YYNGEE. For the CDR3, the DNA is TGTGCCAGCACCCCACTACAGAGCACAGATACGCAGTATTTT. Residues: CASTPLQSTDTQYF.